This T cell receptor (beta chain) derives from a study of regulatory T cells in long-lasting Graves disease. The V end lost 7 bases, the J end lost 11 bases, and 21 bases lay between the germline ends. CDR1 is SGHRS, CDR2 YFSETQ, per germline. The CDR3 is 14 residues long. TCR beta libraries were built with iRepertoire HTBI primers and Arm-PCR of CDR3 regions. TCRdb reanalysed the multiplex PCR reads using MiXCR and keeps one entry per CDR3 protein. The sample lists about 530,000 distinct CDR3 sequences, about 16% occurring once. Time point in this sample: newly diagnosed GD, antithyroid drugs for less than 3 months. PBMCs were the source of the RNA used for TCR sequencing. This sample was also put to use in a study of T cells in Graves' hyperthyroidism and ophthalmopathy.

Material: peripheral blood mononuclear cells (PBMCs), obtained at new diagnosis, from a patient treated with antithyroid drugs. The rearrangement uses TRBV5-1 and TRBJ1-4, with a tentative D call TRBD1 (6 bases). The clonotype originates from a woman aged 35 to 59 with Graves disease. The CDR3 nucleotides are TGCGCCAGCCGCCCGACAGGCCGAGCCGGGAAACTGTTTTTT. It translates to CASRPTGRAGKLFF.